Below, one T cell receptor beta chain is given with its context. Each CDR3 protein gets one entry after TCRdb re-called the RT-PCR reads with MiXCR. The sample has about 680,000 distinct CDR3 sequences, 11% to 15% seen once; the top ten hold 3% to 4.5%. Germline V lookup: CDR1 LNHDA, CDR2 SQIVND (reference sequence). The V end lost 4 bases, the J end lost 10 bases, and 20 bases lay between the germline ends. The CDR3 length is 15 residues. The specimen sequenced was memory CD4+ T cells from blood. The clonotype originates from a female donor in good health, serving as a healthy control. The chain is built from TRBV19 and TRBJ2-1, with D possibly being TRBD1 or TRBD2 (6 bases each). The CDR3, as DNA: TGTGCCAGTAGTAAGGGGGGACTCGCATTATGGGAGCAGTTCTTC. Translating gives CASSKGGLALWEQFF. Together with reference TRBV19 and TRBJ2-1, the CDR3 gives the full variable domain: DGGITQSPKYLFRKEGQNVTLSCEQNLNHDAMYWYRQDPGQGLRLIYYSQIVNDFQKGDIAEGYSVSREKKESFPLTVTSAQKNPTAFYLCASSKGGLALWEQFFGPGTRLTVL.